This T cell receptor beta chain was found in a study of regulatory T cells in long-lasting Graves disease. V was cut by 5 bases and J by 1 base, with 5 bases left in between. The CDR3 totals 11 residues. Germline V gene sequence: CDR1 SQVTM, CDR2 ANQGSEA. CDR3-region Arm-PCR and iRepertoire HTBI primers produced the TCR beta libraries. In TCRdb, the multiplex PCR reads were re-called with MiXCR into one record per CDR3 protein. The table has 440,000 or so distinct CDR3 sequences, approximately 16% seen once; the top ten hold around a tenth. This clonotype was seen at least ten times. As for time point: newly diagnosed GD, antithyroid drugs for less than 3 months. The TCR library was made from RNA extracted from PBMCs. The sample was also reused in another study, on T cells in Graves' hyperthyroidism and ophthalmopathy.

The specimen comprised peripheral blood mononuclear cells (PBMCs), sampled at new diagnosis, from a patient treated with antithyroid drugs. The gene calls are TRBV29-1 and TRBJ1-1; D might be TRBD1 (5 bases). This TCR derives from a woman in her 30s with Graves disease. This chain's CDR3 is CSVTGNTEAFF. The CDR3 DNA is TGCAGCGTTACAGGGAACACTGAAGCTTTCTTT.